These 25 T cell receptor beta chains share one sample of origin, sequenced in a study of T cells in Graves' hyperthyroidism and ophthalmopathy. Researchers took RNA transcripts and amplified the TCR beta CDR3 regions from them. First-round RT-PCR targeting the TCR CDR3 was performed with the HTBI primer set. TCRdb analysed the multiplex PCR reads with MiXCR anew, one entry per CDR3 protein. Of 620,000 or so distinct CDR3 sequences listed, 14% are singletons. Sequenced: blood. The receptors stem from a woman between 45 and 60 years old with Graves' ophthalmopathy.

Ten or more counts support this clonotype. This chain uses TRBV7-9 with TRBJ2-1, with unresolved D. The CDR3 is 16 amino acids. V was shortened by 6 bases and J by 3 bases, with 18 bases between the two germline ends. Germline CDR1 is SEHNR and CDR2 is FQNEAQ (reference sequence). The CDR3 here is CASRQETTLIYNEQFF. The DNA for the CDR3 is TGTGCCAGCAGACAAGAAACTACTCTAATCTACAATGAGCAGTTCTTC.

This clonotype came up a few times. The V call is TRBV28, the J call TRBJ2-2; D is uncertain. Trimming took 2 bases from V and 6 from J, leaving 10 bases between them. Germline loops: CDR1 MDHEN, CDR2 SYDVKM. The CDR3 is made up of 14 amino acids. The CDR3 reads CASSLSFSPGELFF. The CDR3, as DNA: TGTGCCAGCAGTTTAAGTTTTTCTCCCGGGGAGCTGTTTTTT.

In its sample, this clonotype was seen many times. V and J are TRBV28 and TRBJ2-7, with 10 bases identical to TRBD2. V shed 1 base and J 3 bases; nucleotides not matched to a gene: 9. Germline assignment: CDR1 MDHEN and CDR2 SYDVKM. The CDR3 loop spans 17 amino acids. CDR3 sequence: CASSLFSFSSGSYEQYF. DNA for the CDR3: TGTGCCAGCAGTTTATTTAGTTTTTCTAGCGGGAGCTACGAGCAGTACTTC.

This clonotype was found many times. The chain has TRBV29-1 and TRBJ2-5; D not certain. The CDR3 totals 12 residues. Per germline, CDR1 SQVTM and CDR2 ANQGSEA. V was shortened by 1 base and J by 3 bases, with 6 bases between the two germline ends. CDR3 nucleotides: TGCAGCGTTGAAGGCGTAGAAGAGACCCAGTACTTC. Encoded protein: CSVEGVEETQYF. The full variable domain, its missing parts supplied by reference TRBV29-1 and TRBJ2-5, is SAVISQKPSRDICQRGTSLTIQCQVDSQVTMMFWYRQQPGQSLTLIATANQGSEATYESGFVIDKFPISRPNLTFSTLTVSNMSPEDSSIYLCSVEGVEETQYFGPGTRLLVL.

The chain is built from TRBV19 and TRBJ1-5; D call uncertain. Trimming shortened V by 3 bases and J by 7 bases, and 13 bases separated the two germline ends. This CDR3 has 14 amino acids. Germline CDR1 LNHDA, CDR2 SQIVND (reference sequence). The CDR3 DNA sequence: TGTGCCAGTAGTATCTACCAGGTCGACCAGCCCCAGCATTTT. This translates into CASSIYQVDQPQHF.

This clonotype was detected many times. This chain links TRBV5-1 with TRBJ2-2; D is uncertain. The CDR3 consists of 13 residues. The V end was cut by 4 bases, the J end by 0 bases, with 4 bases between. Germline lookup yields CDR1 SGHRS and CDR2 YFSETQ. CDR3 sequence (DNA): TGCGCCAGCAGCACACCGAACACCGGGGAGCTGTTTTTT. Its translation is CASSTPNTGELFF.

This clonotype was seen at least ten times. This chain uses TRBV7-8 with TRBJ1-1; unclear D gene. The V gene lost 6 bases and the J gene lost 1 base, with 9 bases spanning the gap. The germline gives CDR1 SGHVS, CDR2 FQNEAQ. The length of the CDR3 is 13 residues. In DNA, the CDR3 is TGTGCCAGCAGTGGCTCCGGGAACACTGAAGCTTTCTTT. This gives the protein CASSGSGNTEAFF.

The chain links TRBV3-1 to TRBJ1-2; D gene uncertain. Looked up from germline, CDR1 is LGHDT and CDR2 is YNNKEL (reference sequence). The CDR3 is 13 amino acids. Between the trimmed V and J ends, which lost 10 bases and 8 bases, there was a span of 20 bases. CDR3 loop: CATTTRSRWGYTF. The DNA for the CDR3 is TGTGCCACCACCACCCGATCCAGGTGGGGCTACACCTTC.

This clonotype was seen many times. The J gene is TRBJ1-1, the V gene TRBV29-1; no clear D gene. Germline V gene lookup returns CDR1 SQVTM and CDR2 ANQGSEA. With 7 bases removed from V and 7 bases from J, the gap between germline ends came to 13 bases. The CDR3 sequence is 11 residues long. In DNA form, the CDR3 reads TGCAGCGGGGTTTGGGCAATTGAAGCTTTCTTT. This sequence encodes CSGVWAIEAFF.

This clonotype was seen many times. The chain combines TRBV7-3 with TRBJ2-5; 10 bases are a match to TRBD1. The J segment lost 3 bases and the V segment lost 5 bases, leaving 3 bases of the junction unmatched. The CDR3 spans 14 residues. Looked up from germline, CDR1 is SGHTA and CDR2 is FQGTGA. CDR3 nucleotides: TGTGCCAGCAGCAGGACAGGGGGGGAAGAGACCCAGTACTTC. Translating gives CASSRTGGEETQYF.

At least ten counts were recorded for this clonotype. The CDR3 loop reads CSASASVGRLVDTQYF. The DNA of the CDR3 is TGCAGTGCTAGTGCTAGTGTTGGGCGCCTCGTAGATACGCAGTATTTT. This chain links TRBV20-1 with TRBJ2-3; D is undetermined. Germline V lookup: CDR1 DFQATT, CDR2 SNEGSKA (reference sequence). With 3 bases removed from V and 5 bases from J, the gap between germline ends came to 21 bases. CDR3 length: 16 amino acids.

This clonotype was observed at least ten times. This sequence joins TRBV27 and TRBJ1-1; TRBD1 is a possible D gene (6 bases). The CDR3 sequence is 14 residues long. The germline V and J ends were trimmed by 2 bases and 2 bases, with 9 bases remaining between them. Germline values: CDR1 MNHEY, CDR2 SMNVEV (reference sequence). CDR3 sequence (DNA): TGTGCCAGCAGTTTAGACAGGATTAACACTGAAGCTTTCTTT. Protein product: CASSLDRINTEAFF.

The table lists this clonotype with a count of one. A read error may explain this, as a much larger clone is one base away. This chain uses TRBV30 with TRBJ2-3; D possibly matches TRBD1 or TRBD2 (5 bases each). CDR3 length: 13 amino acids. V was trimmed by 0 bases and J by 5 bases, leaving 9 bases between them. The germline V gene has CDR1 GTSNPN and CDR2 SVGIG (reference sequence). The DNA of the CDR3 is TGTGCCTGGAGTGTAAAGAGGGGAGATACGCAGTATTTT. Residues: CAWSVKRGDTQYF.

The V gene is TRBV18, the J gene TRBJ1-6, with 8 bases lining up with TRBD1. V trimming: 1 base; J trimming: 10 bases; junction bases outside the gene matches: 6. Germline assignment: CDR1 KGHSH and CDR2 LQKENI. The CDR3 is made up of 15 amino acids. The CDR3 region has the DNA TGTGCCAGCTCACCACTCTCACAGGGGGAGTCACCCCTCCACTTT. This codes for CASSPLSQGESPLHF.

This clonotype has a count of ten or more. The chain couples TRBV20-1 to TRBJ2-7, with TRBD1 matching 10 bases. V lost 2 bases and J lost 3; bases outside the gene matches: 4. The CDR3 contains 14 residues. Germline CDR1 DFQATT, CDR2 SNEGSKA (reference sequence). The CDR3 loop reads CSARLGQGGYEQYF. The DNA of the CDR3 is TGCAGTGCTAGACTCGGACAGGGGGGCTACGAGCAGTACTTC.

This clonotype was picked up many times. The chain links TRBV12-3 or TRBV12-4 to TRBJ2-1; TRBD1 is a possible D gene (5 bases). V was pared by 6 bases and J by 10 bases, with 16 bases between. This CDR3 is built from 13 residues. The CDR3 region is CASSRYGQTEQFF. In DNA form, the CDR3 reads TGTGCCAGCAGCCGTTACGGACAAACCGAGCAGTTCTTC.

The V and J genes are TRBV4-2 and TRBJ2-2, with 10 nucleotides matching TRBD2. Per the germline V gene, CDR1 is LGHNA and CDR2 is YNFKEQ. The CDR3 is 16 amino acids. V gave up 6 bases and J gave up 3 bases; unmatched junction bases: 7. This chain's CDR3 is CASSRLAGAYTGELFF. The DNA for the CDR3 is TGTGCCAGCAGTCGGCTAGCGGGAGCCTACACCGGGGAGCTGTTTTTT.

In the case of this clonotype: A single base separates this from a much larger clone, so it may be a read error. The CDR3: CATSDVGLRGNEQFF. CDR3 in DNA: TGTGCCACCAGTGATGTCGGACTAAGGGGGAATGAGCAGTTCTTC. The chain joins TRBV24-1 to TRBJ2-1; the D call may be TRBD1 or TRBD2 (6 bases each). V lost 3 bases, J lost 7 bases, and 15 bases lay in between. There are 15 residues in the CDR3. Germline V gene sequence: CDR1 KGHDR, CDR2 SFDVKD.

This chain uses TRBV6-9 with TRBJ2-3; 9 nucleotides agree with TRBD2. With V trimmed by 4 bases and J by 4 bases, 6 bases remained unmatched. The length of the CDR3 is 15 residues. CDR1 MNHGY and CDR2 SVAAGI come from the germline V gene. CDR3 in amino acids: CASSSLAGLADTQYF. CDR3 sequence (DNA): TGTGCCAGCAGTTCCCTAGCGGGGCTCGCAGATACGCAGTATTTT.

This chain links TRBV4-1 with TRBJ2-7; 8 nucleotides line up with TRBD1. CDR1 and CDR2 from the germline V gene are MGHRA and YSYEKL. The CDR3 runs to 14 residues. J lost 6 bases, V lost 3 bases, and 7 bases had no gene match. CDR3 in amino acids: CASSQKTGVGEQYF. The CDR3 DNA follows: TGCGCCAGCAGCCAGAAGACAGGGGTGGGCGAGCAGTACTTC.

The V gene is TRBV4-2, the J gene TRBJ1-5; TRBD1 aligns across 8 bases. This CDR3 has 15 amino acids. Germline-derived CDR1 and CDR2 are LGHNA and YNFKEQ. The ends lost 1 base at V and 6 bases at J; junction bases unmatched: 5. Here the CDR3 reads CASSQGQGSSQPQHF. The CDR3 DNA is TGTGCCAGCAGCCAAGGACAGGGGTCCTCTCAGCCCCAGCATTTT.

This clonotype was recorded at least ten times. The chain links TRBV28 to TRBJ2-7; a possible D gene is TRBD2 (7 bases). V dropped 7 bases and J dropped 3 bases, with 28 bases sitting between them. The germline gives CDR1 MDHEN, CDR2 SYDVKM. The CDR3 length is 18 residues. CDR3 bases: TGTGCCAGCAACACGTTATTTAACCCCGGGGGGCTAGTCTACGAGCAGTACTTC. This encodes CASNTLFNPGGLVYEQYF.

Details on this clonotype: Since a much larger clone is just one base distant, this may be a read error. The V gene is TRBV18, the J gene TRBJ2-7; 8 positions agree with TRBD2. The CDR3 covers 15 residues. The V and J ends lost 3 bases and 6 bases, in that order; junction bases with no gene match: 10. Germline CDR1 reads KGHSH; CDR2 reads LQKENI. CDR3: CASSPGPAGVVEQYF. CDR3 DNA: TGTGCCAGCTCACCGGGACCAGCGGGAGTCGTCGAGCAGTACTTC. Full variable domain (outside the CDR3, taken from reference TRBV18 and TRBJ2-7): NAGVMQNPRHLVRRRGQEARLRCSPMKGHSHVYWYRQLPEEGLKFMVYLQKENIIDESGMPKERFSAEFPKEGPSILRIQQVVRGDSAAYFCASSPGPAGVVEQYFGPGTRLTVT.

This clonotype was observed a few times. Being one base from a much bigger clone, this may be a read error. The chain couples TRBV30 to TRBJ2-7; D gene unclear. CDR3 length equals 14 residues. Germline CDR1 reads GTSNPN; CDR2 reads SVGIG (reference sequence). The DNA for the CDR3 is TGTGCCTGGAGTGTTTTTGTACCACCCACCGAGCAGCACTTC. Residues: CAWSVFVPPTEQHF.

In this sample, this clonotype turned up many times. One end of the junction does not line up with germline, which may come from a read error. The genes are TRBV24-1 and TRBJ2-5; the D gene could be TRBD1 or TRBD2 (5 bases each). Germline assignment: CDR1 KGHDR and CDR2 SFDVKD. The CDR3 spans 14 residues. This CDR3 reads CATSDRGYQATQYF. The CDR3 nucleotides are TGTGCCACCAGTGATCGGGGCTACCAAGCGACCCAGTACTTC.